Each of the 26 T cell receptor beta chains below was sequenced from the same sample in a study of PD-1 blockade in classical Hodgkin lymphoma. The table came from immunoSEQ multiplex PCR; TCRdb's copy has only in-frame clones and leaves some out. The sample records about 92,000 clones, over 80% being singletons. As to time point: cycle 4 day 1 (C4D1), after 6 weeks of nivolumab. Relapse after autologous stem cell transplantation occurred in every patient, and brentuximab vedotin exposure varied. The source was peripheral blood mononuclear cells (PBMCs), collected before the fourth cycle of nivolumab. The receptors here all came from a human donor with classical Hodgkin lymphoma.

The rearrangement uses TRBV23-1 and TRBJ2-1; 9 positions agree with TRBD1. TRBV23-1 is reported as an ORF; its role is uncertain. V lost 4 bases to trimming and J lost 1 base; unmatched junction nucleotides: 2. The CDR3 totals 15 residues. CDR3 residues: CASSPDRGSYNEQFF. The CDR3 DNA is TGCGCCAGCAGTCCAGACAGGGGGTCCTACAATGAGCAGTTCTTC.

CDR3 amino acids: CAISETNYGYTF. CDR3 sequence (DNA): TGTGCCATCAGTGAGACCAACTATGGCTACACCTTC. The rearrangement joins TRBV10-3 to TRBJ1-2; D ambiguous. Between the trimmed V and J ends, which lost 2 bases and 2 bases, there was a span of 3 bases. This CDR3 comprises 12 residues. Per the germline V gene, CDR1 is ENHRY and CDR2 is SYGVKD.

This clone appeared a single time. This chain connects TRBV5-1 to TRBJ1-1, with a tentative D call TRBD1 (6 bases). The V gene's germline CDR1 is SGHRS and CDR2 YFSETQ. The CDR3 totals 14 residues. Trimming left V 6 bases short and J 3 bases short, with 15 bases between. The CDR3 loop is CASKRGGGDTEAFF. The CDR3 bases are TGCGCCAGCAAGAGAGGGGGAGGGGACACTGAAGCTTTCTTT.

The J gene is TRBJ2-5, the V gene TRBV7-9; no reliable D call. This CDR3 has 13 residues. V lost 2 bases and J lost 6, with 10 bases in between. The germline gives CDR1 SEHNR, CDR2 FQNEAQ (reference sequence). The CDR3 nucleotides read TGTGCCAGCAGCTTACCCCCGACCCAGACCCAGTACTTC. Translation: CASSLPPTQTQYF.

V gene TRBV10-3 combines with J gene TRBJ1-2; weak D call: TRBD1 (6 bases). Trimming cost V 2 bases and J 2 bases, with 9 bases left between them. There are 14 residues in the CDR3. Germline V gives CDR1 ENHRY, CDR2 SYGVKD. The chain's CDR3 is CAISETGPNYGYTF. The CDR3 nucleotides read TGTGCCATCAGTGAGACAGGGCCGAACTATGGCTACACCTTC.

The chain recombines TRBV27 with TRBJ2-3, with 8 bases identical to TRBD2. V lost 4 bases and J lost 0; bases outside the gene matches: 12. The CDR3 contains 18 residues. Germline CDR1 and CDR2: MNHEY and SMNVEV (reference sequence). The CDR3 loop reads CASSSGWGSGDSTDTQYF. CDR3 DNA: TGTGCCAGCAGTTCGGGGTGGGGTAGCGGGGACAGCACAGATACGCAGTATTTT.

As DNA, the CDR3 is TGTGCCTGGAGTGTGCGGCAGGGTCGGGAGACCCAGTACTTC. This codes for CAWSVRQGRETQYF. The chain has TRBV30 and TRBJ2-5, with D maybe TRBD1 (5 bases). V lost 0 bases and J 5 bases, leaving 13 bases between the germline ends. The germline gives CDR1 GTSNPN, CDR2 SVGIG (reference sequence). The CDR3 totals 14 residues.

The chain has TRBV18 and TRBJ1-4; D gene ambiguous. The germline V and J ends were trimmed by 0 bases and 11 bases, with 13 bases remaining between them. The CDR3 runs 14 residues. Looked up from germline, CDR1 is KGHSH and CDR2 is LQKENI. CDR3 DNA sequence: TGTGCCAGCTCACCACCGACGCAAAGAGGGAAACTGTTTTTT. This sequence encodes CASSPPTQRGKLFF.

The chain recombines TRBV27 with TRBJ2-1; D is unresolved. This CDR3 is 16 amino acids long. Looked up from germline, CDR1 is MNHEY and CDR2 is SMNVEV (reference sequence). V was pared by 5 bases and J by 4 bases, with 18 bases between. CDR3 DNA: TGTGCCAGCAGTCCCATGGGTCTTCCGGCGTACAATGAGCAGTTCTTC. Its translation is CASSPMGLPAYNEQFF.

CDR3: CASGPTGTGGEKLFF. In DNA form, the CDR3 reads TGCGCCAGCGGCCCCACCGGGACAGGGGGTGAAAAACTGTTTTTT. V gene TRBV5-1 combines with J gene TRBJ1-4, with 11 bases aligning to TRBD1. V lost 7 bases and J lost 7; bases outside the gene matches: 9. CDR3 size: 15 residues. Germline V gives CDR1 SGHRS, CDR2 YFSETQ.

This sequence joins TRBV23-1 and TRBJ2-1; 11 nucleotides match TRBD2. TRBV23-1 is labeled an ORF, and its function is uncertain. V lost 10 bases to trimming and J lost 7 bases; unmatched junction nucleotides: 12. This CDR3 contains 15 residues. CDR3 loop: CAIGSTSGMGNEQFF. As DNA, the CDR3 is TGCGCCATTGGTTCGACTAGCGGGATGGGGAATGAGCAGTTCTTC.

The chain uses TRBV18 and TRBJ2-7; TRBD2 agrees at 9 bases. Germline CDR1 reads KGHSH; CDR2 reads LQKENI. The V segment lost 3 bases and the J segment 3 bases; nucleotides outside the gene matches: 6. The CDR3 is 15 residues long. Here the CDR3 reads CASSPETSGNYEQYF. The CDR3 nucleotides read TGTGCCAGCTCACCCGAGACTAGCGGCAACTACGAGCAGTACTTC.

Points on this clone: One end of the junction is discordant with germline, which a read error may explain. The CDR3, as DNA: TGTGCCAGCAGCTTGGTCTATATTCCGGGGACACTCTTC. Protein: CASSLVYIPGTLF. The chain joins TRBV5-6 to TRBJ1-2, with a weak D call TRBD1 (6 bases). The CDR3 is made up of 13 amino acids. The germline V gene has CDR1 SGHDT and CDR2 YYEEEE.

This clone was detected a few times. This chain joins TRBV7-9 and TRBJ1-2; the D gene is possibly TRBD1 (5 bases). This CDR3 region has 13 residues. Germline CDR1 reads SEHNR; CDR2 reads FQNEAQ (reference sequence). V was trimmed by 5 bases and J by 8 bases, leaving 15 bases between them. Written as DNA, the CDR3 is TGTGCCAGCAGCCCCCCAGGCCGGGGGGGCTACACCTTC. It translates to CASSPPGRGGYTF.

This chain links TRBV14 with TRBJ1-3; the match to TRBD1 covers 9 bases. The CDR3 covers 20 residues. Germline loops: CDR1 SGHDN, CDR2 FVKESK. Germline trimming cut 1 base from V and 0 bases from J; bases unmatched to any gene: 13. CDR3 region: CASSQAPTGGNLSSGNTIYF. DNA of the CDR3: TGTGCCAGCAGCCAAGCCCCGACAGGGGGGAACCTGAGCTCTGGAAACACCATATATTTT.

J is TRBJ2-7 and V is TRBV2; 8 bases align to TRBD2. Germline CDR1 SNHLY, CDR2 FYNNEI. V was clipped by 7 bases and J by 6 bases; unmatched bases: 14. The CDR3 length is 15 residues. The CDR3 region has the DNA TGTGCCAGCATGGGGACTAGGGGGGCGGGGAGCGAGCAGTACTTC. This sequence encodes CASMGTRGAGSEQYF.

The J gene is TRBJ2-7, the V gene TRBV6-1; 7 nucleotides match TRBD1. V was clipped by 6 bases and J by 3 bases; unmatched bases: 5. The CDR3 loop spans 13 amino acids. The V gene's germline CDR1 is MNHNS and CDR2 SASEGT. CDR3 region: CASRTRDSYEQYF. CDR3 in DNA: TGTGCCAGCAGGACCCGGGACAGCTACGAGCAGTACTTC.

The CDR3 DNA reads TGTGCCAGCAGCCCTCTAGCGGGAGAACCGCTAGGCGAGCAGTACTTC. Its protein product is CASSPLAGEPLGEQYF. The chain uses TRBV14 and TRBJ2-7; 10 bases are shared with TRBD2. The germline CDR1 and CDR2 sequences are SGHDN and FVKESK. V shed 4 bases, J shed 6 bases, and the junction held 12 bases outside the gene matches. This CDR3 contains 16 residues.

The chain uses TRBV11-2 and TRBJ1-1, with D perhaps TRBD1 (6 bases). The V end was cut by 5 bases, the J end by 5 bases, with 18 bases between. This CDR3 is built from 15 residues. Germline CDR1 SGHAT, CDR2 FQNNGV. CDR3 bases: TGTGCCAGCAGCGAAGGGGGGGCCCTCGGGACTGAAGCTTTCTTT. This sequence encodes CASSEGGALGTEAFF. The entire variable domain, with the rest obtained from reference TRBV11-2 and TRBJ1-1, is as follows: EAGVAQSPRYKIIEKRQSVAFWCNPISGHATLYWYQQILGQGPKLLIQFQNNGVVDDSQLPKDRFSAERLKGVDSTLKIQPAKLEDSAVYLCASSEGGALGTEAFFGQGTRLTVV.

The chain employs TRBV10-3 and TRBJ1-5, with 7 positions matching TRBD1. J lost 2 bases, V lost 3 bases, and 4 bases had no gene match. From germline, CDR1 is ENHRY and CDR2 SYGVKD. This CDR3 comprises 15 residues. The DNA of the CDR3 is TGTGCCATCAGTGATCTAGGGGGCGGCAATCAGCCCCAGCATTTT. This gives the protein CAISDLGGGNQPQHF.

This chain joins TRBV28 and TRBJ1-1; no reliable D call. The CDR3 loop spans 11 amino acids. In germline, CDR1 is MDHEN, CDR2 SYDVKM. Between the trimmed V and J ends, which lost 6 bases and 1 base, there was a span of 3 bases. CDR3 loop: CASRRNTEAFF. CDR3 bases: TGTGCCAGCAGGAGGAACACTGAAGCTTTCTTT.

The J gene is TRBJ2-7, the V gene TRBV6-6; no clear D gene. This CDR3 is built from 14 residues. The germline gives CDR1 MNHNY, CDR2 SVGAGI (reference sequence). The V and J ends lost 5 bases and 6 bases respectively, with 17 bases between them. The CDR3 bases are TGTGCCAGCAGTCCTTGGTCGGAGCGACGCGAGCAGTACTTC. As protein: CASSPWSERREQYF.

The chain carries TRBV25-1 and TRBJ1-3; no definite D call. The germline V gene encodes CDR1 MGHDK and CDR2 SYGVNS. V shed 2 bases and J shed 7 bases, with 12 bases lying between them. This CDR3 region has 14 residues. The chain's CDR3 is CASSEPGLGNTIYF. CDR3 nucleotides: TGTGCCAGCAGTGAACCAGGACTTGGCAACACCATATATTTT. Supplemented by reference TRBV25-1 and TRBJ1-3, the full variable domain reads EADIYQTPRYLVIGTGKKITLECSQTMGHDKMYWYQQDPGMELHLIHYSYGVNSTEKGDLSSESTVSRIRTEHFPLTLESARPSHTSQYLCASSEPGLGNTIYFGEGSWLTVV.

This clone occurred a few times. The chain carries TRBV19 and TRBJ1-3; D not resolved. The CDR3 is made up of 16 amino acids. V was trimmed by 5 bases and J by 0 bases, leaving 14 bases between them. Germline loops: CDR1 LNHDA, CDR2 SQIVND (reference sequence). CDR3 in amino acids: CASSLSAGPSGNTIYF. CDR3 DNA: TGTGCCAGTAGTCTCTCGGCAGGCCCCTCTGGAAACACCATATATTTT. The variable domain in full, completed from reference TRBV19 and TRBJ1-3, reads DGGITQSPKYLFRKEGQNVTLSCEQNLNHDAMYWYRQDPGQGLRLIYYSQIVNDFQKGDIAEGYSVSREKKESFPLTVTSAQKNPTAFYLCASSLSAGPSGNTIYFGEGSWLTVV.

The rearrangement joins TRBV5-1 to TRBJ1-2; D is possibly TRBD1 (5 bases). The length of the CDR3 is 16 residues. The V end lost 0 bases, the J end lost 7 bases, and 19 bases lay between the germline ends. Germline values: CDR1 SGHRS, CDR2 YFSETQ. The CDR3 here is CASSLAGGEKPSGYTF. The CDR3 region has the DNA TGCGCCAGCAGCTTGGCCGGGGGGGAGAAGCCGTCTGGCTACACCTTC. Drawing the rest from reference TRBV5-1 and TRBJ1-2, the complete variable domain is KAGVTQTPRYLIKTRGQQVTLSCSPISGHRSVSWYQQTPGQGLQFLFEYFSETQRNKGNFPGRFSGRQFSNSRSEMNVSTLELGDSALYLCASSLAGGEKPSGYTFGSGTRLTVV.

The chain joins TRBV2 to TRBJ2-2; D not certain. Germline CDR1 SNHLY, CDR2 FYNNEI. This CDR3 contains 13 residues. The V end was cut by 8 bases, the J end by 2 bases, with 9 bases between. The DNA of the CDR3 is TGTGCCAGCGTGCAGCGTAACACCGGGGAGCTGTTTTTT. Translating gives CASVQRNTGELFF.